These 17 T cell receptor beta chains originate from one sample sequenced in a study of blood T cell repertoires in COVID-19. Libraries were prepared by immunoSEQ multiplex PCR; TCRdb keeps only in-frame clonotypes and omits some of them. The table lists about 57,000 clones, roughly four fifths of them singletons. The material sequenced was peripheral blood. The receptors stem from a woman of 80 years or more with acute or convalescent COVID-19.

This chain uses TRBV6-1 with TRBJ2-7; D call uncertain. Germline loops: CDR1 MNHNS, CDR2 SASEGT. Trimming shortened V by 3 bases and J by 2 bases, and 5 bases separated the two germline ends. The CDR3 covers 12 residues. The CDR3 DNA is TGTGCCAGCAGTGACAGTCCCTACGAGCAGTACTTC. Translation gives CASSDSPYEQYF.

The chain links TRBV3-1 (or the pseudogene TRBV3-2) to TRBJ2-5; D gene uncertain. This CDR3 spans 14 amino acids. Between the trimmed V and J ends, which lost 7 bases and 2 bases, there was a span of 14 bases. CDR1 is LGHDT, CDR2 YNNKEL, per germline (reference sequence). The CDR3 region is CASTRSLGQETQYF. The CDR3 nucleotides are TGTGCCAGCACCCGGAGCTTGGGTCAAGAGACCCAGTACTTC.

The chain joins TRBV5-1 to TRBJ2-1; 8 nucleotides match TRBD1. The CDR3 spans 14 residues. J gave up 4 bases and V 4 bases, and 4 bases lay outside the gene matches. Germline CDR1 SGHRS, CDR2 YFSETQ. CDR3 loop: CASSPGQVYNEQFF. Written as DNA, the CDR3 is TGCGCCAGCAGCCCGGGACAGGTATACAATGAGCAGTTCTTC.

The CDR3: CASSDPLAGANTGELFF. As DNA, the CDR3 is TGTGCCAGCAGCGACCCCTTAGCGGGGGCGAACACCGGGGAGCTGTTTTTT. J is TRBJ2-2 and V is TRBV7-9, with 9 bases fitting TRBD2. Germline V gene sequence: CDR1 SEHNR, CDR2 FQNEAQ (reference sequence). The CDR3 has 17 residues. V trimming: 5 bases; J trimming: 0 bases; junction bases outside the gene matches: 7.

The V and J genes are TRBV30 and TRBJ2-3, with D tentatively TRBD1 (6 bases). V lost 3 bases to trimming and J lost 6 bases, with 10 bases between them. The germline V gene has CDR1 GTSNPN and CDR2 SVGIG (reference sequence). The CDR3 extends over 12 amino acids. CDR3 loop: CAWRGGGDTQYF. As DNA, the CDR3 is TGTGCCTGGAGAGGTGGGGGCGATACGCAGTATTTT. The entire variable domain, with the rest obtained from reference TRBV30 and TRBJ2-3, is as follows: SQTIHQWPATLVQPVGSPLSLECTVEGTSNPNLYWYRQAAGRGLQLLFYSVGIGQISSEVPQNLSASRPQDRQFILSSKKLLLSDSGFYLCAWRGGGDTQYFGPGTRLTVL.

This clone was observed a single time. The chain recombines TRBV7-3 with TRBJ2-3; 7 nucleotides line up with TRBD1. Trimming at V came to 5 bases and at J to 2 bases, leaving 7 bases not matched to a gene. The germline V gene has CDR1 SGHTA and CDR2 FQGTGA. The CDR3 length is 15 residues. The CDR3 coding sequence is TGTGCCAGCAGCGCTCAGGGGGTGCCCACAGATACGCAGTATTTT. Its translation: CASSAQGVPTDTQYF.

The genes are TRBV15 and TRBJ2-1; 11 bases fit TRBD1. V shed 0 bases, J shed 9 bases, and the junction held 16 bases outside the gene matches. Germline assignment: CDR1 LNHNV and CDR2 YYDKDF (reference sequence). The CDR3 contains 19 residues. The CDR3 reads CATSRDKVGYGQGAREQFF. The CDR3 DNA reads TGTGCCACCAGCAGAGATAAAGTCGGCTACGGACAGGGGGCGCGTGAGCAGTTCTTC.

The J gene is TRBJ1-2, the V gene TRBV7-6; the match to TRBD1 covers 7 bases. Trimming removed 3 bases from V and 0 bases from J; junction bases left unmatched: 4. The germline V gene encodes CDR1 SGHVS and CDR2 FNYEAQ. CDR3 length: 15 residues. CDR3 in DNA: TGTGCCAGCAGCTTCCGACAGGGCGCTAACTATGGCTACACCTTC. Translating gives CASSFRQGANYGYTF. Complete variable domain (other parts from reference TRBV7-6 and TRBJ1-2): GAGVSQSPRYKVTKRGQDVALRCDPISGHVSLYWYRQALGQGPEFLTYFNYEAQQDKSGLPNDRFSAERPEGSISTLTIQRTEQRDSAMYRCASSFRQGANYGYTFGSGTRLTVV.

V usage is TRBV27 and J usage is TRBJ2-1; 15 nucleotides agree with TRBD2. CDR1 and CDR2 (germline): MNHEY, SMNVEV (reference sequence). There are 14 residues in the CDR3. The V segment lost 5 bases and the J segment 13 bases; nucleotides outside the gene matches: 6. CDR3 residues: CASSPGTSGRPQFF. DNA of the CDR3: TGTGCCAGCAGTCCGGGGACTAGCGGGAGGCCACAGTTCTTC.

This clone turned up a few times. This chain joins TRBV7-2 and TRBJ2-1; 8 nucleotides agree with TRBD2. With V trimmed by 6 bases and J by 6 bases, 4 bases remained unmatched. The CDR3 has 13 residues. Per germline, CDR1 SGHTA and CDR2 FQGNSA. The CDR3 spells CASRLTSGNEQFF. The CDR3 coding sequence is TGTGCCAGCAGGTTAACTAGCGGCAATGAGCAGTTCTTC. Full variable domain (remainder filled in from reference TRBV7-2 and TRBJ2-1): GAGVSQSPSNKVTEKGKDVELRCDPISGHTALYWYRQSLGQGLEFLIYFQGNSAPDKSGLPSDRFSAERTGGSVSTLTIQRTQQEDSAVYLCASRLTSGNEQFFGPGTRLTVL.

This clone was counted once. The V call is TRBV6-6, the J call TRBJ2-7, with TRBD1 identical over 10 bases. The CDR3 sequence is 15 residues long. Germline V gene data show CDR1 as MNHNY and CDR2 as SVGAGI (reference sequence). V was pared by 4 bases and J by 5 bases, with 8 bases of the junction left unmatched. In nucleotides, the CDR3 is TGTGCCAGCAGTTGGGACAGGGGTCCTTTCAACGAGCAGTACTTC. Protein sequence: CASSWDRGPFNEQYF.

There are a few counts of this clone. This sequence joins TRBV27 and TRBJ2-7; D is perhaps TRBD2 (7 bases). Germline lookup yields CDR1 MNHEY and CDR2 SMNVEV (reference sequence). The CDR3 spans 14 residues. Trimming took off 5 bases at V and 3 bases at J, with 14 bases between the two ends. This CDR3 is CASSGRGVRYEQYF. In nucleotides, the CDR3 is TGTGCCAGCAGTGGGAGGGGGGTTCGCTACGAGCAGTACTTC.

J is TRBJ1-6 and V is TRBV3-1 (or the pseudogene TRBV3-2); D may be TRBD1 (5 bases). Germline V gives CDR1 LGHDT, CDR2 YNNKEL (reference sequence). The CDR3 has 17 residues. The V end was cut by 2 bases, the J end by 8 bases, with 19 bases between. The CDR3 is CASSQFLVSGRHSPLHF. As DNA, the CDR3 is TGTGCCAGCAGCCAATTCTTAGTGTCAGGGCGGCATTCACCCCTCCACTTT.

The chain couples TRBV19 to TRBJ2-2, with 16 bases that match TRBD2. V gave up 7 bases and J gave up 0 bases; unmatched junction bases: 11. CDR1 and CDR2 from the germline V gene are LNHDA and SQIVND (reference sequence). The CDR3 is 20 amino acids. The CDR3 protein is CASKRGSGLAGGSNTGELFF. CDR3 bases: TGTGCCAGTAAAAGGGGTTCGGGACTAGCGGGAGGGTCGAACACCGGGGAGCTGTTTTTT.

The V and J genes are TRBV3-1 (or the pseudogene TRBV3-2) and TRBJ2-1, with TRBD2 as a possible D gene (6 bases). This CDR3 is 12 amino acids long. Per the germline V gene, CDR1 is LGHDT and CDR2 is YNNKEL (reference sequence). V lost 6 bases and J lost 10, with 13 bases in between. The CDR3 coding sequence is TGTGCCAGCAGTCGCGACGGAGGGGAGCAGTTCTTC. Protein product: CASSRDGGEQFF.

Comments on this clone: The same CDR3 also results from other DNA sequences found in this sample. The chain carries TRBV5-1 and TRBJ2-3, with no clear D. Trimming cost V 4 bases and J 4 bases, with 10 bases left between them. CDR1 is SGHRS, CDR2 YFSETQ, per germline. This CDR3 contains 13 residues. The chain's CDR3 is CASSLGGADTQYF. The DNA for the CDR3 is TGCGCCAGCAGCCTCGGCGGCGCAGATACGCAGTATTTT.

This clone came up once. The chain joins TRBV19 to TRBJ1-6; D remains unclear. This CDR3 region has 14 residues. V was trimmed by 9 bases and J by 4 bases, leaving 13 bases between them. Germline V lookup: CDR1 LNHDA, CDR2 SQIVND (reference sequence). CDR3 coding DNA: TGTGCCAGCATGGAGGGAGATTATAATTCACCCCTCCACTTT. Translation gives CASMEGDYNSPLHF. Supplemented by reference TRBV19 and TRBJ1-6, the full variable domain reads DGGITQSPKYLFRKEGQNVTLSCEQNLNHDAMYWYRQDPGQGLRLIYYSQIVNDFQKGDIAEGYSVSREKKESFPLTVTSAQKNPTAFYLCASMEGDYNSPLHFGNGTRLTVT.